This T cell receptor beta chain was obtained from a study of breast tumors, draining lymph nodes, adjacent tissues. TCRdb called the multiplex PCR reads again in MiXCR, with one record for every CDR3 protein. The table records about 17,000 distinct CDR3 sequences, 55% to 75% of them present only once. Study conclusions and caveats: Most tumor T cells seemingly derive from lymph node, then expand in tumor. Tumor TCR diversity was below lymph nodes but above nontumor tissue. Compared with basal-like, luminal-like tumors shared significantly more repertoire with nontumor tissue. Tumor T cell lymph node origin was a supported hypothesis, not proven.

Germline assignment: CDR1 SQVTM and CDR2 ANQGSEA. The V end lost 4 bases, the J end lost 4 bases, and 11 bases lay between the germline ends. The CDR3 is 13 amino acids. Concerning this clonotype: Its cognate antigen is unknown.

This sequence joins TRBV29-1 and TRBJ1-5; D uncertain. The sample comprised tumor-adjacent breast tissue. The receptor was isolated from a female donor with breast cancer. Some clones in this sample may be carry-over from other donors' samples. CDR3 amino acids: CSVVGGNNQPQHF. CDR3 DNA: TGCAGCGTTGTGGGTGGGAATAATCAGCCCCAGCATTTT.